Each of the 21 T cell receptor beta chains below was sequenced from the same sample in a study of vaccination effects on CD4 cells after COVID-19. The repertoire was sequenced with immunoSEQ multiplex PCR; TCRdb's copy has only in-frame clones and lacks some. The sample records 30,000 to 35,000 clones, 72% being singletons. Their antigens are not known. Antigen-specific CD4+ T cells expanded by the ViraFEST assay with viral peptide pools were then sequenced. Investigators separated out CD4+ T cells once around nine days of culture had passed. The person acquired a PCR-confirmed SARS-CoV-2 infection between March and December 2020. Sequenced material: CD4+ T cells from PBMCs cultured with a peptide pool, taken before COVID-19 vaccination. These receptors were taken from a human donor who had a prior SARS-CoV-2 infection.

This clone was seen once. The V and J genes are TRBV4-1 and TRBJ2-1; D uncertain. V was shortened by 6 bases and J by 4 bases, with 16 bases between the two germline ends. The CDR3 has 15 amino acids. Germline V lookup: CDR1 MGHRA, CDR2 YSYEKL. The CDR3 sequence is CASSLQPGSYNEQFF. The CDR3 DNA reads TGCGCCAGCAGTCTACAACCCGGGTCTTACAATGAGCAGTTCTTC.

The gene calls are TRBV28 and TRBJ2-7; maybe TRBD2 (8 bases). Trimming stripped 4 bases from V and 4 bases from J, with 17 bases between. The CDR3 is made up of 15 amino acids. Germline CDR1 and CDR2: MDHEN and SYDVKM. The CDR3 bases are TGTGCCAGCAGTTCTCATAGCGGGACAGCTTACGAGCAGTACTTC. Its protein is CASSSHSGTAYEQYF.

V and J are TRBV12-3 or TRBV12-4 and TRBJ1-5, with TRBD1 as a possible D gene (5 bases). The CDR3 has 12 residues. V shed 5 bases and J shed 10 bases, with 12 bases lying between them. CDR3 protein: CASSPGPSPQHF. The CDR3 coding sequence is TGTGCCAGCAGTCCAGGGCCCAGTCCCCAGCATTTT.

This rearrangement joins TRBV19 to TRBJ1-2, with 7 bases identical to TRBD1. This CDR3 is 18 amino acids long. CDR1 and CDR2 from the germline V gene are LNHDA and SQIVND (reference sequence). The trim removed 1 base at V and 8 bases at J, leaving 19 bases unmatched. The CDR3 sequence is CASSIVGQTPHLSRGYTF. The CDR3 DNA sequence: TGTGCCAGTAGTATAGTGGGACAGACACCCCACCTTTCGAGAGGCTACACCTTC.

The gene calls are TRBV5-4 and TRBJ1-1; D is possibly TRBD1 (5 bases). CDR3 length: 12 amino acids. Germline loops: CDR1 SGHNT, CDR2 YYREEE (reference sequence). The V gene lost 8 bases and the J gene lost 2 bases, with 10 bases spanning the gap. The CDR3 DNA reads as TGTGCCAGAGCAGGGCCAAACACTGAAGCTTTCTTT. This sequence encodes CARAGPNTEAFF. Full variable domain (outside the CDR3, taken from reference TRBV5-4 and TRBJ1-1): ETGVTQSPTHLIKTRGQQVTLRCSSQSGHNTVSWYQQALGQGPQFIFQYYREEENGRGNFPPRFSGLQFPNYSSELNVNALELDDSALYLCARAGPNTEAFFGQGTRLTVV.

Concerning this clone: This specimen includes other DNA sequences encoding the same CDR3. The rearrangement links TRBV11-2 to TRBJ2-1; the match to TRBD2 covers 9 bases. V was pared by 6 bases and J by 7 bases, with 13 bases of the junction left unmatched. CDR3 length: 16 residues. Per germline, CDR1 SGHAT and CDR2 FQNNGV. CDR3 nucleotide sequence: TGTGCCAGCAGTCTAGGGGCACTAGCGGGTAAGAATGAGCAGTTCTTC. It codes for CASSLGALAGKNEQFF.

The chain has TRBV7-9 and TRBJ2-5; the match to TRBD2 covers 7 bases. V dropped 4 bases and J dropped 3; count of bases not matched to a gene: 5. Germline CDR1 and CDR2: SEHNR and FQNEAQ (reference sequence). The CDR3 loop spans 14 amino acids. This CDR3 reads CASSWGLNKETQYF. CDR3 DNA: TGTGCCAGCAGCTGGGGACTAAACAAAGAGACCCAGTACTTC.

The chain has TRBV7-3 and TRBJ2-1; 8 nucleotides line up with TRBD2. Germline-derived CDR1 and CDR2 are SGHTA and FQGTGA. This CDR3 region has 16 residues. V gave up 5 bases and J gave up 0 bases; unmatched junction bases: 6. The CDR3 sequence: CASSKVAGSSYNEQFF. The DNA of the CDR3 is TGTGCCAGCAGCAAAGTAGCGGGGAGCTCCTACAATGAGCAGTTCTTC. The variable domain in full, with the rest retrieved from reference TRBV7-3 and TRBJ2-1, is GAGVSQTPSNKVTEKGKYVELRCDPISGHTALYWYRQSLGQGPEFLIYFQGTGAADDSGLPNDRFFAVRPEGSVSTLKIQRTERGDSAVYLCASSKVAGSSYNEQFFGPGTRLTVL.

The chain employs TRBV2 and TRBJ2-7, with D perhaps matching TRBD1 (5 bases). The CDR3 length is 14 residues. Germline CDR1 is SNHLY and CDR2 is FYNNEI. Trimming shortened V by 6 bases and J by 2 bases, and 14 bases separated the two germline ends. CDR3 residues: CASSRQRPPYEQYF. The CDR3 region has the DNA TGTGCCAGCAGCCGACAGAGACCTCCCTACGAGCAGTACTTC.

The rearrangement links TRBV4-1 to TRBJ2-5, with D hard to call. The V and J ends lost 4 bases and 4 bases respectively, with 19 bases between them. Germline V gives CDR1 MGHRA, CDR2 YSYEKL. CDR3 length: 16 residues. CDR3 in DNA: TGCGCCAGCAGCCCCCACTTGACCCCGGTACCAGAGACCCAGTACTTC. Protein: CASSPHLTPVPETQYF.

This clone was seen only a few times. V gene TRBV2 combines with J gene TRBJ1-2; perhaps TRBD1 as D (6 bases). This CDR3 has 13 amino acids. V lost 8 bases and J lost 4, with 14 bases in between. Germline V gene data show CDR1 as SNHLY and CDR2 as FYNNEI. The CDR3 protein is CASPGGLGYGYTF. The CDR3 DNA sequence: TGTGCCAGCCCCGGGGGGCTCGGCTATGGCTACACCTTC.

This chain links TRBV7-9 with TRBJ2-2; maybe TRBD1 (6 bases). Per germline, CDR1 SEHNR and CDR2 FQNEAQ (reference sequence). V was clipped by 5 bases and J by 0 bases, with 16 bases between them. The CDR3 consists of 17 residues. The CDR3 DNA is TGTGCCAGCAGCCCCCTGGGGGCAGCCCCGAACACCGGGGAGCTGTTTTTT. It yields the protein CASSPLGAAPNTGELFF.

This clone appeared once. The chain carries TRBV21-1 and TRBJ2-1; the D call of TRBD2 is as the table states it, not checked on the DNA. TRBV21-1 is marked as a pseudogene. The CDR3 sequence is 16 residues long. The CDR3 DNA reads TGTGCCAGCAGCACCCCTAGCGGGAGGGCCGGTAATGAGCAGTTCTTC. This translates into CASSTPSGRAGNEQFF.

This chain connects TRBV6-2 or TRBV6-3 to TRBJ2-1; possible D gene TRBD2, 6 bases. The V end lost 2 bases, the J end lost 5 bases, and 22 bases lay between the germline ends. Germline V gene sequence: CDR1 MNHEY, CDR2 SVGEGT. The CDR3 sequence is 18 residues long. The CDR3, as DNA: TGTGCCAGCAGTTACCGTCGGTCCCCGGGACTGTCAAACAATGAGCAGTTCTTC. Amino acids: CASSYRRSPGLSNNEQFF.

This clone was detected once. V and J are TRBV15 and TRBJ1-1, with unresolved D. Germline assignment: CDR1 LNHNV and CDR2 YYDKDF (reference sequence). V was pared by 0 bases and J by 1 base, with 3 bases between. The length of the CDR3 is 13 residues. The CDR3 spells CATSRDSNTEAFF. The CDR3 nucleotides read TGTGCCACCAGCAGAGATTCGAACACTGAAGCTTTCTTT.

V gene TRBV7-9 combines with J gene TRBJ1-2; perhaps TRBD1 as D (5 bases). The germline V gene encodes CDR1 SEHNR and CDR2 FQNEAQ (reference sequence). V was cut by 5 bases and J by 4 bases, with 17 bases left in between. This CDR3 comprises 15 residues. In nucleotides, the CDR3 is TGTGCCAGCAGCCAGGAGGGGTTTGCGGGCTATGGCTACACCTTC. This codes for CASSQEGFAGYGYTF.

The chain uses TRBV7-3 and TRBJ2-4; tentative D call: TRBD1 (5 bases). The CDR3 runs to 12 residues. The germline V and J ends were trimmed by 4 bases and 6 bases, with 7 bases remaining between them. CDR1 and CDR2 from the germline V gene are SGHTA and FQGTGA. CDR3 coding DNA: TGTGCCAGCAGCTCGGACACAAACATTCAGTACTTC. Translated, it gives CASSSDTNIQYF.

J is TRBJ1-1 and V is TRBV2, with 10 positions matching TRBD1. Trimming at V came to 6 bases and at J to 8 bases, leaving 12 bases not matched to a gene. Germline CDR1 SNHLY, CDR2 FYNNEI. CDR3 length: 15 residues. The CDR3: CASRSEVTGGSEAFF. In nucleotides, the CDR3 is TGTGCCAGCAGGTCGGAAGTGACAGGGGGCTCCGAAGCTTTCTTT.

The genes are TRBV6-5 and TRBJ2-7; possibly TRBD1 for D (6 bases). The V end was cut by 6 bases, the J end by 0 bases, with 12 bases between. CDR1 and CDR2 from the germline V gene are MNHEY and SVGAGI. The CDR3 spans 14 residues. This CDR3 reads CASRRQAFSYEQYF. The CDR3 DNA reads TGTGCCAGCAGGAGACAGGCTTTCTCCTACGAGCAGTACTTC.

J is TRBJ1-2 and V is TRBV18; tentatively, D is TRBD1 (6 bases). This CDR3 contains 15 residues. Trimming removed 1 base from V and 8 bases from J, with 17 bases in between. Germline values: CDR1 KGHSH, CDR2 LQKENI. The CDR3 reads CASSPRQRGAIGYTF. In nucleotides, the CDR3 is TGTGCCAGCTCACCACGACAGCGGGGGGCAATCGGCTACACCTTC.

J is TRBJ1-1 and V is TRBV6-2 or TRBV6-3; no clear D gene. Germline CDR1 is MNHEY and CDR2 is SVGEGT. V was clipped by 2 bases and J by 5 bases, with 12 bases between them. The CDR3 length is 14 residues. For the CDR3, the DNA is TGTGCCAGCAGTTACAGGGATTCGAGGACTGAAGCTTTCTTT. It yields the protein CASSYRDSRTEAFF.